The 7 T cell receptor beta chains below come from one sample, sequenced in a study of identical twins. From the 5' RACE reads, TCRdb called clonotypes with MiXCR, one entry per CDR3 protein. Of 400,000 or so distinct CDR3 sequences listed, approximately 8.7% are singletons. The sequenced sample consisted of naive T cells sorted from blood. The receptors originated from a woman aged 45-65 years in good health.

This clonotype was seen repeatedly, ten times or more. In DNA, the CDR3 is TGTGCCAGCAGCCCGACTAGCCGGAGGTTGAATGAGCAGTTCTTC. It is translated as CASSPTSRRLNEQFF. The chain links TRBV5-5 to TRBJ2-1; 7 nucleotides line up with TRBD2. Looked up from germline, CDR1 is SGHKS and CDR2 is YYEKEE (reference sequence). The CDR3 length is 15 residues. J gave up 7 bases and V 4 bases, and 11 bases lay outside the gene matches.

This clonotype was seen a few times. The junction departs from the called germline gene at one end, perhaps through a read error. V gene TRBV11-2 combines with J gene TRBJ1-1, with 9 nucleotides matching TRBD1. The CDR3 runs to 11 residues. Germline V gene data show CDR1 as SGHAT and CDR2 as FQNNGV. CDR3 protein: CASSETGGTSF. As DNA, the CDR3 is TGTGCCAGCAGCGAGACAGGGGGTACGAGCTTT. Complete variable domain (other parts from reference TRBV11-2 and TRBJ1-1): EAGVAQSPRYKIIEKRQSVAFWCNPISGHATLYWYQQILGQGPKLLIQFQNNGVVDDSQLPKDRFSAERLKGVDSTLKIQPAKLEDSAVYLCASSETGGTSFGQGTRLTVV.

There are many counts of this clonotype. This chain links TRBV5-6 with TRBJ2-7; no clear D gene. The CDR3 is 13 amino acids. From germline, CDR1 is SGHDT and CDR2 YYEEEE. Trimming stripped 2 bases from V and 3 bases from J, with 9 bases between. This chain's CDR3 is CASSLLEYYEQYV. CDR3 in DNA: TGTGCCAGCAGCTTACTGGAGTACTACGAGCAGTACGTC.

Comments on this clonotype: This likely comes from a read error, as the CDR3 has no conserved phenylalanine or tryptophan at its end. The genes are TRBV29-1 and TRBJ2-4; no definite D call. The CDR3 length is 12 residues. V was pared by 7 bases and J by 0 bases, with 7 bases between. CDR1 is SQVTM, CDR2 ANQGSEA, per germline. The CDR3 nucleotides are TGCAGCGGTACACTAGCCAAAAACATTCAGTACTCC. Translation: CSGTLAKNIQYS.

This clonotype was observed many times. The V and J genes are TRBV20-1 and TRBJ1-1; D is undetermined. Germline values: CDR1 DFQATT, CDR2 SNEGSKA (reference sequence). V was shortened by 6 bases and J by 2 bases, with 16 bases between the two germline ends. The CDR3 consists of 14 residues. CDR3 region: CSAFPDGPNTEAFF. CDR3 coding DNA: TGCAGTGCCTTCCCCGACGGCCCCAACACTGAAGCTTTCTTT.

In its sample, this clonotype was seen a few times. The gene calls are TRBV11-3 and TRBJ2-2; 14 bases agree with TRBD2. This CDR3 has 20 residues. The germline CDR1 and CDR2 sequences are SGHNT and YENEEA. The ends lost 6 bases at V and 5 bases at J; junction bases unmatched: 17. CDR3 residues: CASRDRGPGLAGVRTGELFF. CDR3 coding DNA: TGTGCCAGCAGAGACAGGGGTCCGGGACTAGCGGGAGTTCGTACCGGGGAGCTGTTTTTT.

This clonotype was recorded many times. The chain is built from TRBV12-3 or TRBV12-4 and TRBJ1-3; the D is unclear. The ends were cut back, 4 bases at V and 0 bases at J, with 10 bases in the middle. CDR3 length: 15 amino acids. The CDR3 DNA reads as TGTGCCAGCAGTTCCCCAGGACGCTCTGGAAACACCATATATTTT. This codes for CASSSPGRSGNTIYF.